Following are 6 T cell receptor beta chains from one sample sequenced in a study of coeliac disease. Profiling relied on immunoSEQ multiplex PCR, and the TCRdb table lists in-frame clones only, not all of them. The profile shows under 9,500 clones, 45% to 60% of them singletons. Sequences were obtained from intraepithelial lymphocytes from the gut. The receptors here all came from a woman aged 60-75 years with celiac disease.

The chain recombines TRBV9 with TRBJ1-1, with D unresolved. The CDR3 has 13 residues. The germline V gene has CDR1 SGDLS and CDR2 YYNGEE. V was pared by 4 bases and J by 5 bases, with 12 bases between. DNA of the CDR3: TGTGCCAGCAGCCCTGACGGGGTGACTGAAGCTTTCTTT. Translation: CASSPDGVTEAFF.

This clone is medium-sized by share. This chain uses TRBV4-1 with TRBJ2-1, with TRBD2 matching 7 bases. Germline CDR1 and CDR2: MGHRA and YSYEKL. The CDR3 runs 16 residues. Trimming removed 1 base from V and 3 bases from J; junction bases left unmatched: 6. The CDR3 sequence is CASSQVPSGNYNEQFF. The DNA for the CDR3 is TGCGCCAGCAGCCAAGTACCTAGCGGAAACTACAATGAGCAGTTCTTC.

Within the sample, this clone is medium-sized. The chain is built from TRBV9 and TRBJ2-3; 7 nucleotides match TRBD1. Germline V lookup: CDR1 SGDLS, CDR2 YYNGEE. This CDR3 comprises 17 residues. V shed 0 bases and J 1 base; nucleotides not matched to a gene: 8. Here the CDR3 reads CASSVAVWQGGTDTQYF. As DNA, the CDR3 is TGTGCCAGCAGCGTAGCGGTGTGGCAGGGGGGCACAGATACGCAGTATTTT.

The rearrangement links TRBV4-3 to TRBJ1-5; D is unclear. Germline lookup yields CDR1 LGHNA and CDR2 YSLEER. The CDR3 runs to 14 residues. The V gene lost 0 bases and the J gene lost 1 base, with 4 bases spanning the gap. The CDR3 DNA follows: TGCGCCAGCAGCCAAGATATAAGCAATCAGCCCCAGCATTTT. It codes for CASSQDISNQPQHF.

This chain uses TRBV19 with TRBJ1-5; D gene ambiguous. V was trimmed by 3 bases and J by 6 bases, leaving 15 bases between them. CDR3 size: 15 residues. Germline V gives CDR1 LNHDA, CDR2 SQIVND (reference sequence). The DNA for the CDR3 is TGTGCCAGTAGTATCAGTTCCCTACCGGGTCAGCCCCAGCATTTT. Amino acid sequence: CASSISSLPGQPQHF.

The rearrangement links TRBV28 to TRBJ1-1; 8 bases match TRBD1. V lost 4 bases to trimming and J lost 1 base; unmatched junction nucleotides: 5. Germline assignment: CDR1 MDHEN and CDR2 SYDVKM. CDR3 size: 15 residues. CDR3 sequence: CASSSDRVGNTEAFF. The CDR3 DNA follows: TGTGCCAGCAGTTCGGACAGGGTGGGGAACACTGAAGCTTTCTTT.